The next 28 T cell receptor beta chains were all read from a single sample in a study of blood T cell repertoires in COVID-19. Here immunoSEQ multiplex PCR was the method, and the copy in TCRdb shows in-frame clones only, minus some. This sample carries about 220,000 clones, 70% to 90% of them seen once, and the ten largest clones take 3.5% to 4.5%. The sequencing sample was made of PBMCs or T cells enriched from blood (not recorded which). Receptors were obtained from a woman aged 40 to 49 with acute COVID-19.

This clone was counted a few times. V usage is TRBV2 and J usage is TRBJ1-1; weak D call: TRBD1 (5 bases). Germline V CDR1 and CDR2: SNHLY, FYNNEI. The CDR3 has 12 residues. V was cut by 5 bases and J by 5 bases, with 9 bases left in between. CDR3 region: CASSQGMTEAFF. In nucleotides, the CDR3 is TGTGCCAGCAGTCAGGGAATGACTGAAGCTTTCTTT.

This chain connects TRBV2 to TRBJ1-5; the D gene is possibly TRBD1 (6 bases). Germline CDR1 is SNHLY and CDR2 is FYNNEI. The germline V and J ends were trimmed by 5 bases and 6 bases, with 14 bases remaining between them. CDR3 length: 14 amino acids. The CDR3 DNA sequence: TGTGCCAGCAGTCCGGGGCACAGGGCTCAGCCCCAGCATTTT. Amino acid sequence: CASSPGHRAQPQHF.

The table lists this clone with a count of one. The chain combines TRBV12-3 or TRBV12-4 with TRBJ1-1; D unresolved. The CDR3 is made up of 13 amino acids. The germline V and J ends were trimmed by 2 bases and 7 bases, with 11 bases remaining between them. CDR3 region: CASSLLPGLEAFF. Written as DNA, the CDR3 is TGTGCCAGCAGTTTACTGCCAGGTCTTGAAGCTTTCTTT.

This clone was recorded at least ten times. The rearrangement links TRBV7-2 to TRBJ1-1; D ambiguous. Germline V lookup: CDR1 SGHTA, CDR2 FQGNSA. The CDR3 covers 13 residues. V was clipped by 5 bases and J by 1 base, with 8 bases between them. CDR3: CASSPRSNTEAFF. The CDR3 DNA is TGTGCCAGCAGCCCGCGGTCGAACACTGAAGCTTTCTTT.

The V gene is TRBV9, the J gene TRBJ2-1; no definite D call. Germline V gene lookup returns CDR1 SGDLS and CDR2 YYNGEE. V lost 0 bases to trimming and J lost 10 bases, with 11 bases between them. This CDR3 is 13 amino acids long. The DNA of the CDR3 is TGTGCCAGCAGCGTAGTACCGGGTGGGGAGCAGTTCTTC. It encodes CASSVVPGGEQFF.

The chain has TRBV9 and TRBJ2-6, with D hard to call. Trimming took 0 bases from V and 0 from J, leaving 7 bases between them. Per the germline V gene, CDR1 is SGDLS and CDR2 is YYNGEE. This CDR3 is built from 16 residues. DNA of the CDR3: TGTGCCAGCAGCGTAGAACTGAACTCTGGGGCCAACGTCCTGACTTTC. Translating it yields CASSVELNSGANVLTF.

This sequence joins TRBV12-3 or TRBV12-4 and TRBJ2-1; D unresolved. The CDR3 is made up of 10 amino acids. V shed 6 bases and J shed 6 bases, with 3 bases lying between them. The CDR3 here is CASSLNEQFF. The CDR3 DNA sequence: TGTGCCAGCAGCCTCAATGAGCAGTTCTTC.

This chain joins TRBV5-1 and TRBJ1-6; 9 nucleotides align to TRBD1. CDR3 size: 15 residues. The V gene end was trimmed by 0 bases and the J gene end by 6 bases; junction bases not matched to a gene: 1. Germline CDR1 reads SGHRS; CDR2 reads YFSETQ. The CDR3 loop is CASSLDRGPNSPLHF. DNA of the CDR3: TGCGCCAGCAGCTTGGACAGGGGGCCTAATTCACCCCTCCACTTT.

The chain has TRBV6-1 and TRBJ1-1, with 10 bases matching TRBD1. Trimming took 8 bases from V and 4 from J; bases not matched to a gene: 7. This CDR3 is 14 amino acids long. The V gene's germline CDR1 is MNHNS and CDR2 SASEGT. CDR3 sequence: CASGDRGQATEAFF. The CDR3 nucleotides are TGTGCCAGCGGAGACAGGGGGCAGGCCACTGAAGCTTTCTTT.

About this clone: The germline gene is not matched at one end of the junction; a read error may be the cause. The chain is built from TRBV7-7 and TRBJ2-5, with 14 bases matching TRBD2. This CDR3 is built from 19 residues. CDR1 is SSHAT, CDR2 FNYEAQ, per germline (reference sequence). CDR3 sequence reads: CASSLARTSGGLYQETQYF. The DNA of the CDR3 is TGTGCTAGCAGCTTGGCAAGGACTAGCGGGGGGCTGTACCAAGAGACCCAGTACTTC.

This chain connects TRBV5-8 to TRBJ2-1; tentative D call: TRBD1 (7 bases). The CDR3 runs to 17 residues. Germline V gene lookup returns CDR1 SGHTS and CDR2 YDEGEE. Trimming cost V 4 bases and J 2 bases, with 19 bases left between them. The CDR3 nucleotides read TGTGCCAGCAGCCCTACCCCGGGCAGGGGGGCCTACAATGAGCAGTTCTTC. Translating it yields CASSPTPGRGAYNEQFF.

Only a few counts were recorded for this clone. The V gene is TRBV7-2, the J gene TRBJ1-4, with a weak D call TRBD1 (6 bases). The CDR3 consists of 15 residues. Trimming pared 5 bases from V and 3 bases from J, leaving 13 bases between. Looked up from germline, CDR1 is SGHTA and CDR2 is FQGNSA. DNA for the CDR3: TGTGCCAGCAGCGCCCAGGGGCGGGCTAATGAAAAACTGTTTTTT. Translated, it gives CASSAQGRANEKLFF.

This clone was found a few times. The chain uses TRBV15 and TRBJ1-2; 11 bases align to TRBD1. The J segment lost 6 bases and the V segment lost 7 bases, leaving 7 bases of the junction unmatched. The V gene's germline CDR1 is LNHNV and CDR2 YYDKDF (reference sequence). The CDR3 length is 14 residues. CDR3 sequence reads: CATTPDRGRNGYTF. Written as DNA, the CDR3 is TGTGCCACCACCCCGGACAGGGGGCGAAATGGCTACACCTTC.

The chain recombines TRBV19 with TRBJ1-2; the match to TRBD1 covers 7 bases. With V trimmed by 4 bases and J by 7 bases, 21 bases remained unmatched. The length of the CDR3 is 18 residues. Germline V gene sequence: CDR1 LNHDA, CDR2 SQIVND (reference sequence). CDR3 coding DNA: TGTGCCAGTAGTACCCGACAGGGAAAGGTGTCCAGGGATCGTGGCTACACCTTC. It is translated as CASSTRQGKVSRDRGYTF.

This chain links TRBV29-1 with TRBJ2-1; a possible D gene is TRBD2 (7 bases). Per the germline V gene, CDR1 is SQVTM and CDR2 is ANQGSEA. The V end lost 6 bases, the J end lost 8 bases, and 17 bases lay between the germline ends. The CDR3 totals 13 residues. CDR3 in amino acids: CSVRGGGSYEQFF. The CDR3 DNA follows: TGCAGCGTGAGGGGGGGCGGAAGCTATGAGCAGTTCTTC.

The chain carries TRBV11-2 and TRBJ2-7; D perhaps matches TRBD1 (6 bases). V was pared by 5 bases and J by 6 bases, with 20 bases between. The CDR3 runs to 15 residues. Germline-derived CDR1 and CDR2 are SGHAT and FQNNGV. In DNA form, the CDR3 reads TGTGCCAGCAGCCCGAGGACAGAGACCTCCCCCGAGCAGTACTTC. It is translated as CASSPRTETSPEQYF. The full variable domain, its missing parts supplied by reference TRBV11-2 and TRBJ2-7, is EAGVAQSPRYKIIEKRQSVAFWCNPISGHATLYWYQQILGQGPKLLIQFQNNGVVDDSQLPKDRFSAERLKGVDSTLKIQPAKLEDSAVYLCASSPRTETSPEQYFGPGTRLTVT.

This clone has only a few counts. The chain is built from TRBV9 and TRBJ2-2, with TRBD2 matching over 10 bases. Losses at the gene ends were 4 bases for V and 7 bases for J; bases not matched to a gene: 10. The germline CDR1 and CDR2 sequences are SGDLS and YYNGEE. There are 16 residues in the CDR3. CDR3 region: CASSYGAGGHGGELFF. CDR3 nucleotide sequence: TGTGCCAGCAGCTACGGAGCGGGGGGGCACGGCGGGGAGCTGTTTTTT. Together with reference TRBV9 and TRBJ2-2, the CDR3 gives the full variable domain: DSGVTQTPKHLITATGQRVTLRCSPRSGDLSVYWYQQSLDQGLQFLIQYYNGEERAKGNILERFSAQQFPDLHSELNLSSLELGDSALYFCASSYGAGGHGGELFFGEGSRLTVL.

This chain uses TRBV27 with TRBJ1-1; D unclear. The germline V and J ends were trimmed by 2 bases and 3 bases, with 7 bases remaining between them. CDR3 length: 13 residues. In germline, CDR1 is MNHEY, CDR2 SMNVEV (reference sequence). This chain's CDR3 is CASSLSRDTEAFF. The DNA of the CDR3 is TGTGCCAGCAGTTTAAGTCGGGACACTGAAGCTTTCTTT.

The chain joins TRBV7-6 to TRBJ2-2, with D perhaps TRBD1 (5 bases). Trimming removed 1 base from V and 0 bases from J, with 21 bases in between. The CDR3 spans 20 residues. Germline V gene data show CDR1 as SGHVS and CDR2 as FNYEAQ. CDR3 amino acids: CASSLDLRDPKATNTGELFF. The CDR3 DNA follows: TGTGCCAGCAGCTTAGACCTCAGGGATCCCAAAGCCACGAACACCGGGGAGCTGTTTTTT.

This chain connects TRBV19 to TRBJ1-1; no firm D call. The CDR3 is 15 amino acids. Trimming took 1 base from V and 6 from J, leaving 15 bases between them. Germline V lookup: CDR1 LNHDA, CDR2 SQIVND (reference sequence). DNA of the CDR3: TGTGCCAGTAGTATAGGAAGCCTTCGGGAGGCTGAAGCTTTCTTT. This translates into CASSIGSLREAEAFF.

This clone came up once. Written as DNA, the CDR3 is TGTGCCAGCAGTTTGGACCGAGGGCAGCCCCAGCATTTT. It encodes CASSLDRGQPQHF. The V gene is TRBV27, the J gene TRBJ1-5; D gene unclear. Germline V lookup: CDR1 MNHEY, CDR2 SMNVEV (reference sequence). The CDR3 sequence is 13 residues long. V gave up 3 bases and J gave up 7 bases, with 10 bases separating them.

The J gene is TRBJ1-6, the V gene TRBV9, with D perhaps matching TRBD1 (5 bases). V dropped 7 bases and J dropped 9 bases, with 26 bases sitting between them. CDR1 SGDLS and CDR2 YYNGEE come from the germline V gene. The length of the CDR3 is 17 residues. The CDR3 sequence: CASSERMAPGFRSPLHF. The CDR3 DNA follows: TGTGCCAGCTCTGAGAGGATGGCTCCAGGGTTTCGTTCACCCCTCCACTTT.

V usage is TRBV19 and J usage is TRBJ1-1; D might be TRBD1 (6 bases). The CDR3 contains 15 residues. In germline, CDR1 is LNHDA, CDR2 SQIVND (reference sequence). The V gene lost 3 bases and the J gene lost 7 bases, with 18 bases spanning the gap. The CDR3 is CASSIGGINGGEAFF. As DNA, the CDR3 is TGTGCCAGTAGTATTGGGGGCATTAATGGGGGTGAAGCTTTCTTT.

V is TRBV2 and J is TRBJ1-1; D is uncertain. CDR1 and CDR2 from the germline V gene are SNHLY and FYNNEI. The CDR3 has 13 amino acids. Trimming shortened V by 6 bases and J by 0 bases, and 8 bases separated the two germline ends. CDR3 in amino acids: CASRVTVNTEAFF. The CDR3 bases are TGTGCCAGCAGAGTTACAGTGAACACTGAAGCTTTCTTT.

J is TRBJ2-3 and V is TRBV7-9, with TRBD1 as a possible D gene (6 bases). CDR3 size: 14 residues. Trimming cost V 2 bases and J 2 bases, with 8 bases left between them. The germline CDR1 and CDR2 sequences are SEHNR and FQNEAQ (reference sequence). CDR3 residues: CASSLRGNTDTQYF. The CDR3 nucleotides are TGTGCCAGCAGCTTAAGGGGGAACACAGATACGCAGTATTTT. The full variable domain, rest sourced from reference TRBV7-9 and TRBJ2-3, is DTGVSQNPRHKITKRGQNVTFRCDPISEHNRLYWYRQTLGQGPEFLTYFQNEAQLEKSRLLSDRFSAERPKGSFSTLEIQRTEQGDSAMYLCASSLRGNTDTQYFGPGTRLTVL.

CDR3 sequence (DNA): TGTGCCAGCAGCAGAAAGGACAGTAACTATGGCTACACCTTC. Its translation is CASSRKDSNYGYTF. This chain connects TRBV6-6 to TRBJ1-2; D is possibly TRBD1 (6 bases). Trimming removed 6 bases at V and 1 base at J, with 12 bases between. The germline CDR1 and CDR2 sequences are MNHNY and SVGAGI (reference sequence). The CDR3 extends over 14 amino acids.

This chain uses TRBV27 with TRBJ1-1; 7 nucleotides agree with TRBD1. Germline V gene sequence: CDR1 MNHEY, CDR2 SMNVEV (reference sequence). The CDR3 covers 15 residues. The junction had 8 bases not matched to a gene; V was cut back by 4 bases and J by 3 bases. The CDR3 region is CASSSSPTGYTEAFF. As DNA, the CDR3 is TGTGCCAGCAGTTCTTCTCCGACAGGGTACACTGAAGCTTTCTTT.

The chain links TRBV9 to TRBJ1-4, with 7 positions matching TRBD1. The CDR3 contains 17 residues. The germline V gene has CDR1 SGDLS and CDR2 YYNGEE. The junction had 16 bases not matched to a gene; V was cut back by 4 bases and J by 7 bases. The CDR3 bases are TGTGCCAGCAGCCCCCCCCGAGGGACAGCGGGTACTGAAAAACTGTTTTTT. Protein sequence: CASSPPRGTAGTEKLFF.